One sample yielded the 21 T cell receptor beta chains listed below, sequenced in a study of blood T cell repertoires in COVID-19. Only in-frame clones appear in the TCRdb table, and some are missing; sequencing was by immunoSEQ multiplex PCR. The sample yields 95,000 to 130,000 clones, over 75% seen once. Sequenced sample: peripheral blood. Receptors originate from a human donor with active COVID-19. The donor label of this sample is uncertain.

This clone was recorded a few times. V usage is TRBV5-4 and J usage is TRBJ2-7, with D perhaps matching TRBD2 (5 bases). Germline assignment: CDR1 SGHNT and CDR2 YYREEE (reference sequence). The ends were cut back, 2 bases at V and 5 bases at J, with 5 bases in the middle. The CDR3 runs to 11 residues. CDR3 nucleotide sequence: TGTGCCAGCAGCTTAGCGGACGAGCAGTACTTC. Encoded protein: CASSLADEQYF.

A few counts support this clone. The chain employs TRBV6-5 and TRBJ2-5; the match to TRBD2 covers 8 bases. Germline CDR1 MNHEY, CDR2 SVGAGI. The V segment lost 7 bases and the J segment 6 bases; nucleotides outside the gene matches: 10. The CDR3 consists of 14 residues. The CDR3 DNA reads TGTGCCAGCACCCCGACTAGCGCGTCGAAGACCCAGTACTTC. Translation gives CASTPTSASKTQYF.

The chain joins TRBV7-2 to TRBJ2-5, with 8 bases identical to TRBD2. Trimming took 4 bases from V and 6 from J; bases not matched to a gene: 13. Germline loops: CDR1 SGHTA, CDR2 FQGNSA. The CDR3 totals 16 residues. In nucleotides, the CDR3 is TGTGCCAGCAGCTACTGGGGGCGGGGGGAAGTACAGACCCAGTACTTC. Encoded protein: CASSYWGRGEVQTQYF.

This clone appeared once. The genes are TRBV9 and TRBJ2-1; perhaps TRBD2 as D (6 bases). V lost 0 bases and J lost 6, with 16 bases in between. Germline V lookup: CDR1 SGDLS, CDR2 YYNGEE. CDR3 length equals 16 residues. The CDR3 region is CASSVGSNGGTNEQFF. In DNA, the CDR3 is TGTGCCAGCAGCGTAGGGTCTAACGGGGGTACCAATGAGCAGTTCTTC. The full variable domain, rest sourced from reference TRBV9 and TRBJ2-1, is DSGVTQTPKHLITATGQRVTLRCSPRSGDLSVYWYQQSLDQGLQFLIQYYNGEERAKGNILERFSAQQFPDLHSELNLSSLELGDSALYFCASSVGSNGGTNEQFFGPGTRLTVL.

This sequence joins TRBV5-1 and TRBJ2-1, with 7 bases matching TRBD1. Looked up from germline, CDR1 is SGHRS and CDR2 is YFSETQ. The CDR3 has 13 amino acids. The J segment lost 8 bases and the V segment lost 2 bases, leaving 4 bases of the junction unmatched. The DNA of the CDR3 is TGCGCCAGCAGCTTTCAGGGGGTCGATGAGCAGTTCTTC. Protein: CASSFQGVDEQFF.

This chain connects TRBV2 to TRBJ1-4; D ambiguous. V shed 7 bases and J shed 8 bases, with 17 bases lying between them. The germline V gene encodes CDR1 SNHLY and CDR2 FYNNEI. This CDR3 has 14 amino acids. CDR3 nucleotide sequence: TGTGCCAGCAAGCCAGAGGTTTTTCAGGAAAAACTGTTTTTT. Translation: CASKPEVFQEKLFF.

The chain combines TRBV18 with TRBJ1-4; D might be TRBD1 (5 bases). The length of the CDR3 is 15 residues. The ends were cut back, 5 bases at V and 7 bases at J, with 17 bases in the middle. Germline V gene sequence: CDR1 KGHSH, CDR2 LQKENI. The CDR3 nucleotides are TGTGCCAGCTCAGCAGGTGACAGTAATGTTGAAAAACTGTTTTTT. As protein: CASSAGDSNVEKLFF. The full variable domain, in which reference TRBV18 and TRBJ1-4 provide the parts outside the CDR3, is NAGVMQNPRHLVRRRGQEARLRCSPMKGHSHVYWYRQLPEEGLKFMVYLQKENIIDESGMPKERFSAEFPKEGPSILRIQQVVRGDSAAYFCASSAGDSNVEKLFFGSGTQLSVL.

The count of this clone is one. The J gene is TRBJ2-7, the V gene TRBV6-2 or TRBV6-3, with D unresolved. The CDR3 length is 15 residues. The germline V gene has CDR1 MNHEY and CDR2 SVGEGT. V was clipped by 4 bases and J by 0 bases, with 13 bases between them. This CDR3 reads CASSFGEVPSYEQYF. CDR3 nucleotides: TGTGCCAGCAGTTTTGGTGAGGTACCCTCCTACGAGCAGTACTTC.

The CDR3 DNA is TGTGCCAGCAGTTCCGGGACTGAACTTCGAGATACGCAGTATTTT. This codes for CASSSGTELRDTQYF. The chain employs TRBV5-4 and TRBJ2-3, with D possibly TRBD2 on 6 matching bases. Deletions cut 5 bases from V and 5 bases from J, with 18 bases between. The CDR3 is 15 residues long. Per the germline V gene, CDR1 is SGHNT and CDR2 is YYREEE (reference sequence). Full variable domain (missing parts from reference TRBV5-4 and TRBJ2-3): ETGVTQSPTHLIKTRGQQVTLRCSSQSGHNTVSWYQQALGQGPQFIFQYYREEENGRGNFPPRFSGLQFPNYSSELNVNALELDDSALYLCASSSGTELRDTQYFGPGTRLTVL.

The chain couples TRBV27 to TRBJ2-4; no clear D gene. V was pared by 6 bases and J by 3 bases, with 15 bases between. This CDR3 has 15 residues. The germline V gene has CDR1 MNHEY and CDR2 SMNVEV (reference sequence). The CDR3 region has the DNA TGTGCCAGCAGCCCCGTAATGGAGAGCAAAAACATTCAGTACTTC. Translated, it gives CASSPVMESKNIQYF.

This clone has just one count. The V and J genes are TRBV7-8 and TRBJ1-5; possibly TRBD1 for D (6 bases). Trimming stripped 1 base from V and 5 bases from J, with 15 bases between. Germline CDR1 is SGHVS and CDR2 is FQNEAQ. The CDR3 spans 16 residues. The CDR3 DNA is TGTGCCAGCAGCTTAGATTTATTGACAGGCCATCAGCCCCAGCATTTT. Translating it yields CASSLDLLTGHQPQHF.

This rearrangement joins TRBV7-3 to TRBJ2-6; TRBD1 agrees at 9 bases. Per the germline V gene, CDR1 is SGHTA and CDR2 is FQGTGA. The CDR3 is 16 amino acids. J lost 12 bases, V lost 5 bases, and 14 bases had no gene match. The CDR3 DNA follows: TGTGCCAGCAGCCCGGACAGGGGTCGCATTGGGGGCGTCCTGACTTTC. Translating it yields CASSPDRGRIGGVLTF.

This clone was seen once. The chain has TRBV15 and TRBJ1-4; 7 bases fit TRBD1. The CDR3 covers 17 residues. J was trimmed by 6 bases and V by 0 bases; bases with no gene match: 10. CDR1 is LNHNV, CDR2 YYDKDF, per germline (reference sequence). Here the CDR3 DNA reads TGTGCCACCAGCAGAGACCCCAGACAGGGAGGCGATGAAAAACTGTTTTTT. Translating it yields CATSRDPRQGGDEKLFF.

The genes are TRBV18 and TRBJ2-5, with D possibly being TRBD2 (5 bases). Trimming pared 3 bases from V and 3 bases from J, leaving 11 bases between. Germline CDR1 is KGHSH and CDR2 is LQKENI. This CDR3 is built from 14 residues. The CDR3 loop is CASSPQVGKETQYF. DNA for the CDR3: TGTGCCAGCTCACCTCAAGTCGGGAAAGAGACCCAGTACTTC.

The chain is built from TRBV10-3 and TRBJ1-1; D perhaps matches TRBD1 (6 bases). The CDR3 totals 18 residues. Germline lookup yields CDR1 ENHRY and CDR2 SYGVKD. Between the trimmed V and J ends, which lost 7 bases and 1 base, there was a span of 25 bases. In nucleotides, the CDR3 is TGTGCCATCATAGGGAACCCAACCCAGGGGAGGGGGAACACTGAAGCTTTCTTT. Translated, it gives CAIIGNPTQGRGNTEAFF.

The chain is built from TRBV9 and TRBJ2-1; a weak D match, TRBD2 (7 bases). The CDR3 sequence is 15 residues long. Trimming took off 4 bases at V and 6 bases at J, with 17 bases between the two ends. CDR1 is SGDLS and CDR2 is YYNGEE in the germline V gene. CDR3 region: CASSRDAGAGNEQFF. CDR3 bases: TGTGCCAGCAGCCGGGATGCGGGGGCGGGCAATGAGCAGTTCTTC.

V gene TRBV5-1 combines with J gene TRBJ2-4; possibly TRBD1 for D (5 bases). V was shortened by 0 bases and J by 2 bases, with 12 bases between the two germline ends. The length of the CDR3 is 16 residues. The germline V gene has CDR1 SGHRS and CDR2 YFSETQ. The CDR3 loop reads CASSLESVGPKNIQYF. The CDR3 nucleotides read TGCGCCAGCAGCTTGGAGTCGGTGGGGCCCAAAAACATTCAGTACTTC.

This sequence joins TRBV25-1 and TRBJ1-3; D is unclear. Looked up from germline, CDR1 is MGHDK and CDR2 is SYGVNS. There are 15 residues in the CDR3. The ends were cut back, 2 bases at V and 2 bases at J, with 10 bases in the middle. This chain's CDR3 is CASSEAGWAGNTIYF. The DNA for the CDR3 is TGTGCCAGCAGTGAAGCGGGGTGGGCTGGAAACACCATATATTTT.

The sample holds a few counts of this clone. The rearrangement uses TRBV4-2 and TRBJ2-2; the match to TRBD1 covers 8 bases. This CDR3 spans 17 amino acids. The germline V gene encodes CDR1 LGHNA and CDR2 YNFKEQ. V lost 1 base, J lost 3 bases, and 7 bases stayed unmatched. The CDR3 nucleotides are TGTGCCAGCAGCCAAGTCAGGGGGCGCTGGGACACCGGGGAGCTGTTTTTT. It is translated as CASSQVRGRWDTGELFF.

The chain recombines TRBV19 with TRBJ2-6, with 9 bases aligning to TRBD1. CDR3 length: 19 residues. Germline assignment: CDR1 LNHDA and CDR2 SQIVND (reference sequence). After removal of 3 bases from V and 0 bases from J, the junction contained 9 bases not matched to a gene. The DNA of the CDR3 is TGTGCCAGTAGTATTCCCCCGGGACAGGGAACCTCTGGGGCCAACGTCCTGACTTTC. It encodes CASSIPPGQGTSGANVLTF.

The V gene is TRBV6-6, the J gene TRBJ2-1, with D perhaps TRBD1 (6 bases). The germline CDR1 and CDR2 sequences are MNHNY and SVGAGI (reference sequence). The germline V and J ends were trimmed by 5 bases and 0 bases, with 11 bases remaining between them. This CDR3 spans 15 amino acids. CDR3 loop: CASSTGQSSYNEQFF. For the CDR3, the DNA is TGTGCCAGCAGTACAGGACAGAGCTCCTACAATGAGCAGTTCTTC.